A single sample is the source of the 9 T cell receptor beta chains below, sequenced in a study of beta chain features in type 1 diabetes. No antigens are known for them. Study-wide findings and caveats: A moderate, significant TCRB CDR3 shortening appeared in type 1 diabetes across four CD4+ subsets.

Expressed TCRB transcripts were sequenced, since all the RNA that had been isolated was reverse transcribed. TCRdb keeps only in-frame clones here, not all; method: immunoSEQ multiplex PCR. The table includes around 240,000 clones, 16% detected once. Sequences were obtained from naive CD4+ T cells from blood. All receptors derive from a man aged 25-40 years with type 1 diabetes.

The rearrangement joins TRBV25-1 to TRBJ2-2, with D possibly TRBD1 on 5 matching bases. Between the trimmed V and J ends, which lost 3 bases and 4 bases, there was a span of 12 bases. CDR3 length: 15 residues. Germline V gives CDR1 MGHDK, CDR2 SYGVNS. CDR3 nucleotide sequence: TGTGCCAGCAGTGACGCAGGGCCCCGCACCGGGGAGCTGTTTTTT. Protein: CASSDAGPRTGELFF.

This clone was observed a handful of times. The chain has TRBV10-3 and TRBJ2-3; D uncertain. The V end lost 4 bases, the J end lost 3 bases, and 8 bases lay between the germline ends. Germline CDR1 and CDR2: ENHRY and SYGVKD. The CDR3 loop spans 13 amino acids. In DNA, the CDR3 is TGTGCCATCAGTGGGAGTGGAACAGATACGCAGTATTTT. It yields the protein CAISGSGTDTQYF.

This clone was detected ten times or more. The CDR3 loop reads CAWRRQATEAFF. The DNA for the CDR3 is TGTGCCTGGAGGCGGCAGGCCACTGAAGCTTTCTTT. This chain uses TRBV30 with TRBJ1-1; D is undetermined. V was pared by 3 bases and J by 4 bases, with 9 bases between. The germline V gene has CDR1 GTSNPN and CDR2 SVGIG (reference sequence). The CDR3 is 12 residues long.

The CDR3 protein is CASRLAGGLNTGELFF. CDR3 coding DNA: TGTGCCAGCAGGCTAGCGGGAGGGTTGAACACCGGGGAGCTGTTTTTT. This chain uses TRBV28 with TRBJ2-2; TRBD2 aligns across 12 bases. The germline gives CDR1 MDHEN, CDR2 SYDVKM. The CDR3 is 16 residues long. Trimming removed 6 bases from V and 1 base from J; junction bases left unmatched: 3.

The V call is TRBV4-3, the J call TRBJ2-7; no definite D call. Germline V gene lookup returns CDR1 LGHNA and CDR2 YSLEER. V shed 4 bases and J shed 2 bases, with 15 bases lying between them. The CDR3 extends over 15 amino acids. CDR3 amino acids: CASSLSSTRTYEQYF. The CDR3 bases are TGCGCCAGCAGCCTCAGCTCAACAAGAACCTACGAGCAGTACTTC.

This clone was counted a few times. The chain has TRBV5-1 and TRBJ2-1; D uncertain. CDR3 length equals 11 residues. Germline V gene data show CDR1 as SGHRS and CDR2 as YFSETQ. Trimming shortened V by 0 bases and J by 7 bases, and 2 bases separated the two germline ends. The CDR3 loop reads CASSLGNEQFF. The DNA for the CDR3 is TGCGCCAGCAGCTTGGGGAATGAGCAGTTCTTC.

V usage is TRBV28 and J usage is TRBJ2-3; D unresolved. Germline CDR1 reads MDHEN; CDR2 reads SYDVKM. The CDR3 spans 12 residues. Trimming removed 4 bases at V and 2 bases at J, with 4 bases between. The chain's CDR3 is CASSWTTDTQYF. The DNA for the CDR3 is TGTGCCAGCAGTTGGACCACAGATACGCAGTATTTT.

This clone was seen more than once but under ten times. This chain connects TRBV29-1 to TRBJ1-1; 8 bases align to TRBD1. The CDR3 consists of 14 residues. With 7 bases clipped from V and 1 base from J, the junction kept 8 bases outside the gene matches. From germline, CDR1 is SQVTM and CDR2 ANQGSEA. CDR3: CSADDRGRNTEAFF. The CDR3 DNA sequence: TGCAGCGCAGATGACAGGGGTCGGAACACTGAAGCTTTCTTT.

The V and J genes are TRBV7-9 and TRBJ2-5; 8 positions match TRBD1. Looked up from germline, CDR1 is SEHNR and CDR2 is FQNEAQ (reference sequence). The trim removed 5 bases at V and 2 bases at J, leaving 13 bases unmatched. This CDR3 spans 17 amino acids. The CDR3 spells CASSPRRDRQWQETQYF. The CDR3 nucleotides read TGTGCCAGCAGCCCCCGCCGGGACAGGCAGTGGCAAGAGACCCAGTACTTC.